Here is one TCR beta chain with its context. The antigen is undetermined. The sample comes from a study of naive and memory T cell subsets. The beta constant-region primer was an equimolar mix of two oligonucleotides covering TRBC1 and TRBC2. Four rounds of PCR amplified the ligated cDNA using nested alpha and beta constant-region primers plus SP2. TCRdb ran MiXCR on the UMI-ligation and nested PCR reads and lists one entry per CDR3 protein. The sample lists some 83,000 distinct CDR3 sequences; around 9% were seen once. Germline V gene sequence: CDR1 WSHSY, CDR2 SAAADI. Trimming removed 2 bases from V and 4 bases from J, with 8 bases in between. The CDR3 length is 13 residues. Alpha and beta libraries were amplified separately from the second PCR onward. Cells stained for CD3, CD4, CD8, CD45RA and CD27 were sorted into four subsets. Overall study results and limits: The power law exponent of TCR abundance differed between naive and memory cells.

The rearrangement uses TRBV10-2 and TRBJ2-5, with D unresolved. This clonotype was obtained from a human donor in good health. The material sequenced was naive CD8+ T cells from blood. As DNA, the CDR3 is TGCGCCAGCAGTGAGGGGTGGGCAGAGACCCAGTACTTC. Amino acid sequence: CASSEGWAETQYF.